Listed here are 15 T cell receptor beta chains from one sample, sequenced in a study of OX40 agonist ivuxolimab in advanced cancers. Measured with immunoSEQ multiplex PCR; TCRdb has only the in-frame clones, and not every one. Among about 73,000 clones listed, roughly 90% were seen once. The material sequenced was CD4+ or CD8+ T cells sorted from blood, taken in a trial of the OX40 agonist ivuxolimab. These receptors came from an adult with an advanced solid tumor such as melanoma, head and neck, liver or kidney cancer.

The chain has TRBV7-9 and TRBJ2-7, with 16 bases aligning to TRBD2. CDR1 and CDR2 (germline): SEHNR, FQNEAQ (reference sequence). V gave up 5 bases and J gave up 6 bases; unmatched junction bases: 4. This CDR3 is built from 15 residues. As DNA, the CDR3 is TGTGCCAGCAGCACGGGACTAGCGGGGGGGTTCGAGCAGTACTTC. It is translated as CASSTGLAGGFEQYF.

The V and J genes are TRBV29-1 and TRBJ2-7; either TRBD1 or TRBD2 may supply D (5 bases each). Germline V CDR1 and CDR2: SQVTM, ANQGSEA. Between the trimmed V and J ends, which lost 0 bases and 1 base, there was a span of 7 bases. This CDR3 comprises 13 residues. For the CDR3, the DNA is TGCAGCGTTGAAGACAGGGAGTCCTACGAGCAGTACTTC. Translation gives CSVEDRESYEQYF.

This chain connects TRBV9 to TRBJ2-7; D may be TRBD2 (6 bases). V lost 0 bases to trimming and J lost 2 bases, with 9 bases between them. The CDR3 covers 14 residues. Per the germline V gene, CDR1 is SGDLS and CDR2 is YYNGEE. The CDR3 DNA sequence: TGTGCCAGCAGCGTAGATGGAGGGGCCTACGAGCAGTACTTC. Translated: CASSVDGGAYEQYF.

This chain joins TRBV9 and TRBJ2-7; D might be TRBD1 (5 bases). Looked up from germline, CDR1 is SGDLS and CDR2 is YYNGEE. The CDR3 runs to 14 residues. V gave up 5 bases and J gave up 0 bases, with 12 bases separating them. Here the CDR3 reads CASSQGWSSYEQYF. The CDR3 DNA reads TGTGCCAGCAGTCAGGGCTGGAGCTCCTACGAGCAGTACTTC. The whole variable domain, filled in from reference TRBV9 and TRBJ2-7, reads DSGVTQTPKHLITATGQRVTLRCSPRSGDLSVYWYQQSLDQGLQFLIQYYNGEERAKGNILERFSAQQFPDLHSELNLSSLELGDSALYFCASSQGWSSYEQYFGPGTRLTVT.

The J gene is TRBJ1-3, the V gene TRBV10-3; TRBD1 might be the D (5 bases). Trimming left V 11 bases short and J 1 base short, with 27 bases between. The CDR3 runs to 18 residues. The germline V gene has CDR1 ENHRY and CDR2 SYGVKD. The CDR3 DNA sequence: TGTGCCGTGGGAATTTATGTAATGGAGGGGTTTTCTGGAAACACCATATATTTT. Protein: CAVGIYVMEGFSGNTIYF.

This chain uses TRBV12-2 with TRBJ2-7; whether TRBD1, the table's D call, matches the DNA was not checked. TRBV12-2 is marked as a pseudogene. This CDR3 has 15 amino acids. The CDR3 nucleotides are TGTGCAAGTCGCTCAATATCCGGGACAGCGGCCGAGCAGTACTTC. Its protein is CASRSISGTAAEQYF.

This chain joins TRBV6-5 and TRBJ1-2; D uncertain. V lost 0 bases and J 0 bases, leaving 8 bases between the germline ends. The CDR3 totals 15 residues. The germline V gene encodes CDR1 MNHEY and CDR2 SVGAGI. CDR3 in DNA: TGTGCCAGCAGTTACTCGGCCGAATCTAACTATGGCTACACCTTC. Its protein product is CASSYSAESNYGYTF.

This sequence joins TRBV10-2 and TRBJ2-3; 14 positions match TRBD2. Losses at the gene ends were 6 bases for V and 4 bases for J; bases not matched to a gene: 0. This CDR3 spans 14 amino acids. The germline CDR1 and CDR2 sequences are WSHSY and SAAADI. CDR3 protein: CASRTSGGADTQYF. As DNA, the CDR3 is TGCGCCAGCAGGACTAGCGGGGGGGCAGATACGCAGTATTTT.

The chain couples TRBV19 to TRBJ2-1; 7 positions agree with TRBD1. The CDR3 is made up of 14 amino acids. Germline lookup yields CDR1 LNHDA and CDR2 SQIVND (reference sequence). The junction had 8 bases not matched to a gene; V was cut back by 2 bases and J by 10 bases. CDR3 nucleotide sequence: TGTGCCAGTAGTATATTTGTGACAGGGTCCGAGCAGTTCTTC. Protein product: CASSIFVTGSEQFF.

The chain recombines TRBV4-1 with TRBJ1-5; D is unresolved. Germline V lookup: CDR1 MGHRA, CDR2 YSYEKL. Trimming pared 3 bases from V and 0 bases from J, leaving 9 bases between. The CDR3 runs 15 residues. CDR3 DNA sequence: TGCGCCAGCAGCCAGGTGGCCCTTAGCAATCAGCCCCAGCATTTT. Amino acid sequence: CASSQVALSNQPQHF.

This clone was found once. V gene TRBV7-6 combines with J gene TRBJ2-3, with 16 bases that match TRBD2. Looked up from germline, CDR1 is SGHVS and CDR2 is FNYEAQ. After removal of 6 bases from V and 4 bases from J, the junction contained 13 bases not matched to a gene. The CDR3 is 19 amino acids. CDR3 sequence: CASRPIPGTSGGAADTQYF. CDR3 in DNA: TGTGCCAGCAGGCCTATCCCCGGGACTAGCGGGGGGGCCGCAGATACGCAGTATTTT. The full variable domain, rest sourced from reference TRBV7-6 and TRBJ2-3, is GAGVSQSPRYKVTKRGQDVALRCDPISGHVSLYWYRQALGQGPEFLTYFNYEAQQDKSGLPNDRFSAERPEGSISTLTIQRTEQRDSAMYRCASRPIPGTSGGAADTQYFGPGTRLTVL.

This clone was seen more than once but under ten times. The chain combines TRBV4-1 with TRBJ2-1; 7 bases are a match to TRBD2. Germline V gene sequence: CDR1 MGHRA, CDR2 YSYEKL. The CDR3 is made up of 16 amino acids. With V trimmed by 0 bases and J by 8 bases, 10 bases remained unmatched. Written as DNA, the CDR3 is TGCGCCAGCAGCCAAGACGAGGCGACTAGCAGAGATGAGCAGTTCTTC. Translation: CASSQDEATSRDEQFF.

This rearrangement joins TRBV30 to TRBJ1-1; 8 bases agree with TRBD1. V lost 0 bases to trimming and J lost 4 bases; unmatched junction nucleotides: 10. The CDR3 has 16 residues. CDR1 is GTSNPN and CDR2 is SVGIG in the germline V gene (reference sequence). Here the CDR3 DNA reads TGTGCCTGGAGTGTAATGGACAGGGACCGTGGCACTGAAGCTTTCTTT. Protein product: CAWSVMDRDRGTEAFF.

This chain uses TRBV7-8 with TRBJ1-4; no firm D call. Germline V gene data show CDR1 as SGHVS and CDR2 as FQNEAQ. The CDR3 extends over 15 amino acids. V lost 1 base and J 8 bases, leaving 14 bases between the germline ends. This chain's CDR3 is CASSLGYGVEEKLFF. CDR3 coding DNA: TGTGCCAGCAGCTTAGGTTACGGGGTTGAGGAAAAACTGTTTTTT.

The CDR3 coding sequence is TGTGCCAGCAGCTCCCCGCCCTCCTACGAGCAGTACTTC. Amino acids: CASSSPPSYEQYF. This chain uses TRBV5-6 with TRBJ2-7; D is undetermined. The CDR3 consists of 13 residues. Between the trimmed V and J ends, which lost 3 bases and 0 bases, there was a span of 7 bases. Germline V gives CDR1 SGHDT, CDR2 YYEEEE. The full variable domain, in which reference TRBV5-6 and TRBJ2-7 provide the parts outside the CDR3, is DAGVTQSPTHLIKTRGQQVTLRCSPKSGHDTVSWYQQALGQGPQFIFQYYEEEERQRGNFPDRFSGHQFPNYSSELNVNALLLGDSALYLCASSSPPSYEQYFGPGTRLTVT.